These 3 T cell receptor beta chains originate from one sample sequenced in a study of technical replicates of blood from a few donors (dated by TCRdb to 2016 to 2017). The library was made by the immunoSEQ multiplex PCR assay. Here the immuneACCESS table is served through TCRdb, limited to in-frame sequences with V and J called. Missing clones are a known gap in these copies; in checked studies unresolved V genes cover under half, and the rest lacks a known reason. In all, the sample holds under 90,000 clones, and approximately 94% of those were seen once. The top ten clones comprise about 0.25% of the sample. Sequencing was performed on T cells isolated from PBMCs. The receptors derive from a human donor in good health.

In DNA form, the CDR3 reads TGTGCCAGCAGCTTATATGGAGTCTCTGGGGCCAACGTCCTGACTTTC. Translated: CASSLYGVSGANVLTF. The V gene is TRBV7-8, the J gene TRBJ2-6, with D uncertain. This CDR3 is built from 16 residues. Germline CDR1 is SGHVS and CDR2 is FQNEAQ. With 2 bases removed from V and 0 bases from J, the gap between germline ends came to 8 bases.

This clone was recorded only once. The chain links TRBV28 to TRBJ1-1; D might be TRBD1 (6 bases). Deletions cut 4 bases from V and 1 base from J, with 13 bases between. Germline V gives CDR1 MDHEN, CDR2 SYDVKM. The CDR3 sequence is 15 residues long. The CDR3 region has the DNA TGTGCCAGCAGTTCGCCGACAGGCTGGAACACTGAAGCTTTCTTT. Translation: CASSSPTGWNTEAFF.

The V and J genes are TRBV4-2 and TRBJ2-5, with a weak D call TRBD1 (5 bases). V lost 2 bases and J lost 1, with 8 bases in between. Germline CDR1 LGHNA, CDR2 YNFKEQ. There are 14 residues in the CDR3. The CDR3 sequence: CASSQTGPQETQYF. The CDR3 nucleotides are TGTGCCAGCAGCCAAACAGGACCCCAAGAGACCCAGTACTTC.